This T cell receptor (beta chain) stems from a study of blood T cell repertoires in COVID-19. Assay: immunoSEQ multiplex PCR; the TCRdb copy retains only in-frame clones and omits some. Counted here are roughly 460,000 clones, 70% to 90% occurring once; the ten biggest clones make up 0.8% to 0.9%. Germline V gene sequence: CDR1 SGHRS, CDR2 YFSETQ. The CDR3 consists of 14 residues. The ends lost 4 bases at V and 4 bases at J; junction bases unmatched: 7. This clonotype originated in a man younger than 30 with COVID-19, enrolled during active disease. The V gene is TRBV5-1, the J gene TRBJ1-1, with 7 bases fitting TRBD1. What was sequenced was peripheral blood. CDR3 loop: CASSPQGVGTEAFF. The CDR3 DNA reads TGCGCCAGCAGCCCGCAGGGGGTCGGCACTGAAGCTTTCTTT.